This T cell receptor (beta chain) was captured in a study of blood T cell repertoires in COVID-19. Repertoires were generated with immunoSEQ multiplex PCR, while TCRdb's copy carries only in-frame clones and drops some. The table shows 59,000 or so clones, with roughly 91% occurring only once. The length of the CDR3 is 18 residues. Germline CDR1 is LNHDA and CDR2 is SQIVND (reference sequence). With V trimmed by 4 bases and J by 3 bases, 10 bases remained unmatched. The TCR comes from a human donor in a cohort sampled during active COVID-19. The chain carries TRBV19 and TRBJ2-5; 14 bases match TRBD2. Sample: peripheral blood. CDR3 nucleotide sequence: TGTGCCAGTAGTAGGGGACTAGCGGGAGTTAGAGGGAAAGAGACCCAGTACTTC. Its protein is CASSRGLAGVRGKETQYF.